The 19 T cell receptor beta chains reported below all come from one sample, sequenced in a study of T cells in Graves' hyperthyroidism and ophthalmopathy. TCR beta CDR3 sequences were amplified from RNA transcripts. Using the HTBI primer set, a first-round RT-PCR was run on the TCR CDR3. A single record per CDR3 protein comes from TCRdb applying MiXCR to the multiplex PCR reads. Of about 210,000 distinct CDR3 sequences listed, roughly a sixth are singletons. The sequencing sample was made of blood. These receptor sequences come from a man aged 45 to 65 with Graves' hyperthyroidism.

This clonotype was detected a few times. This chain joins TRBV6-2 or TRBV6-3 and TRBJ2-1; 9 bases match TRBD1. The trim removed 6 bases at V and 7 bases at J, leaving 4 bases unmatched. Germline CDR1 and CDR2: MNHEY and SVGEGT. The length of the CDR3 is 13 residues. The CDR3 reads CASRGTGSNEQFF. CDR3 bases: TGTGCCAGCAGAGGGACAGGGAGTAATGAGCAGTTCTTC.

At least ten counts were recorded for this clonotype. The chain couples TRBV11-3 to TRBJ2-5, with TRBD2 identical over 7 bases. Germline V gene sequence: CDR1 SGHNT, CDR2 YENEEA. CDR3 length: 14 amino acids. V lost 3 bases to trimming and J lost 5 bases; unmatched junction nucleotides: 6. The CDR3 DNA reads TGTGCCAGCAGCTTCGGACTAGGGTTGGAGACCCAGTACTTC. Translation gives CASSFGLGLETQYF.

This clonotype came up many times. The chain uses TRBV11-2 and TRBJ2-3; D is undetermined. Trimming cost V 5 bases and J 7 bases, with 10 bases left between them. CDR1 and CDR2 (germline): SGHAT, FQNNGV. The CDR3 consists of 12 residues. CDR3 loop: CASSAQANTQYF. The CDR3, as DNA: TGTGCCAGCAGCGCCCAGGCGAATACGCAGTATTTT.

There are many counts of this clonotype. The chain combines TRBV7-9 with TRBJ2-5; 9 nucleotides match TRBD2. The germline V gene encodes CDR1 SEHNR and CDR2 FQNEAQ (reference sequence). The CDR3 runs 15 residues. Trimming cost V 2 bases and J 1 base; bases outside gene matches: 2. In DNA form, the CDR3 reads TGTGCCAGCAGCTTACTAGCGGGACTCCAAGAGACCCAGTACTTC. Translated, it gives CASSLLAGLQETQYF.

In this sample, this clonotype turned up many times. The genes are TRBV4-1 and TRBJ1-5; D is undetermined. There are 14 residues in the CDR3. V lost 4 bases and J lost 5, with 12 bases in between. Germline CDR1 is MGHRA and CDR2 is YSYEKL. DNA of the CDR3: TGCGCCAGCAGCCTCAGGCCGGAGGATCAGCCCCAGCATTTT. Residues: CASSLRPEDQPQHF.

CDR3 protein: CASSQDRRGGGYNEQFF. The CDR3 nucleotides read TGCGCCAGCAGCCAAGATAGAAGGGGTGGTGGCTACAATGAGCAGTTCTTC. The gene calls are TRBV4-3 and TRBJ2-1; D is possibly TRBD1 (5 bases). The CDR3 is made up of 17 amino acids. Germline CDR1 is LGHNA and CDR2 is YSLEER. The V end lost 0 bases, the J end lost 3 bases, and 15 bases lay between the germline ends.

This chain links TRBV4-1 with TRBJ1-2, with D perhaps TRBD1 (6 bases). The CDR3 is 16 residues long. CDR1 and CDR2 from the germline V gene are MGHRA and YSYEKL. Trimming removed 0 bases from V and 6 bases from J, with 17 bases in between. The CDR3: CASSQDRGQGRNGYTF. Here the CDR3 DNA reads TGCGCCAGCAGCCAAGATCGCGGGCAGGGGAGAAATGGCTACACCTTC.

The chain joins TRBV25-1 to TRBJ2-1, with 7 positions matching TRBD2. CDR3 size: 19 residues. The trim removed 3 bases at V and 3 bases at J, leaving 17 bases unmatched. The germline CDR1 and CDR2 sequences are MGHDK and SYGVNS. For the CDR3, the DNA is TGTGCCAGCAGTGACCGCCCGACTCCCGGGACTATTCTCTACAATGAGCAGTTCTTC. It yields the protein CASSDRPTPGTILYNEQFF.

This clonotype has ten or more counts. The V gene is TRBV5-5, the J gene TRBJ2-1, with D possibly being TRBD1 (6 bases). V lost 4 bases to trimming and J lost 5 bases, with 16 bases between them. The CDR3 has 15 residues. The germline V gene encodes CDR1 SGHKS and CDR2 YYEKEE (reference sequence). CDR3 nucleotides: TGTGCCAGCAGCACGGTCCCGGGACACCACAATGAGCAGTTCTTC. Protein product: CASSTVPGHHNEQFF.

This clonotype was detected many times. The CDR3: CASSSPSGSWSSYNEQFF. The CDR3 DNA reads as TGTGCCAGCAGCTCCCCTAGCGGGAGTTGGAGCTCCTACAATGAGCAGTTCTTC. This chain joins TRBV11-1 and TRBJ2-1, with 10 bases aligning to TRBD2. The ends lost 4 bases at V and 0 bases at J; junction bases unmatched: 9. CDR3 size: 18 residues. CDR1 and CDR2 from the germline V gene are SGHAT and FQDESV (reference sequence). The entire variable domain, with the rest obtained from reference TRBV11-1 and TRBJ2-1, is as follows: EAEVAQSPRYKITEKSQAVAFWCDPISGHATLYWYRQILGQGPELLVQFQDESVVDDSQLPKDRFSAERLKGVDSTLKIQPAELGDSAMYLCASSSPSGSWSSYNEQFFGPGTRLTVL.

This clonotype was detected ten times or more. The CDR3 protein is CASSEGGRFTDTQYF. The CDR3 bases are TGTGCCAGCAGTGAAGGCGGGAGGTTCACAGATACGCAGTATTTT. V is TRBV2 and J is TRBJ2-3; TRBD2 matches at 8 bases. Germline values: CDR1 SNHLY, CDR2 FYNNEI. The V gene end was trimmed by 1 base and the J gene end by 2 bases; junction bases not matched to a gene: 2. The CDR3 has 15 amino acids.

This clonotype has a count of ten or more. CDR3 in amino acids: CASSPMGSHNEQFF. In nucleotides, the CDR3 is TGTGCCAGCTCACCAATGGGTAGCCACAATGAGCAGTTCTTC. The genes are TRBV18 and TRBJ2-1; D ambiguous. The V end lost 2 bases, the J end lost 5 bases, and 10 bases lay between the germline ends. The CDR3 covers 14 residues. The V gene's germline CDR1 is KGHSH and CDR2 LQKENI.

This chain joins TRBV6-5 and TRBJ1-5, with 9 bases matching TRBD1. The CDR3 length is 17 residues. In germline, CDR1 is MNHEY, CDR2 SVGAGI. V shed 2 bases, J shed 0 bases, and the junction held 5 bases outside the gene matches. This CDR3 is CASSYGTGYHSNQPQHF. The DNA for the CDR3 is TGTGCCAGCAGTTACGGGACAGGGTATCATAGCAATCAGCCCCAGCATTTT.

This clonotype was observed a few times. The chain recombines TRBV24-1 with TRBJ2-5, with D maybe TRBD2 (6 bases). V was pared by 9 bases and J by 3 bases, with 13 bases between. From germline, CDR1 is KGHDR and CDR2 SFDVKD. This CDR3 has 13 amino acids. CDR3 sequence reads: CATARGGEETQYF. In nucleotides, the CDR3 is TGTGCCACCGCGAGAGGCGGGGAAGAGACCCAGTACTTC.

This clonotype was seen at least ten times. The V and J genes are TRBV7-2 and TRBJ2-3, with 11 bases identical to TRBD2. J was trimmed by 1 base and V by 2 bases; bases with no gene match: 8. From germline, CDR1 is SGHTA and CDR2 FQGNSA. The CDR3 runs to 18 residues. In DNA form, the CDR3 reads TGTGCCAGCAGCTTAATGAAAGTAGCGGGAGGGCGCACAGATACGCAGTATTTT. Amino acid sequence: CASSLMKVAGGRTDTQYF.

V is TRBV3-1 and J is TRBJ2-2; possibly TRBD1 for D (6 bases). The CDR3 consists of 14 residues. The germline gives CDR1 LGHDT, CDR2 YNNKEL (reference sequence). V lost 0 bases and J lost 8, with 10 bases in between. The CDR3 region is CASSQEGHIGELFF. The CDR3 bases are TGTGCCAGCAGCCAAGAGGGACATATAGGGGAGCTGTTTTTT. Based on the CDR3 plus reference TRBV3-1 and TRBJ2-2, the full variable domain is DTAVSQTPKYLVTQMGNDKSIKCEQNLGHDTMYWYKQDSKKFLKIMFSYNNKELIINETVPNRFSPKSPDKAHLNLHINSLELGDSAVYFCASSQEGHIGELFFGEGSRLTVL.

Remarks on this clonotype: This may stem from a read error, because a much larger clone lies one nucleotide away. The J gene is TRBJ1-1, the V gene TRBV28; D remains ambiguous. The CDR3 contains 12 residues. The V gene's germline CDR1 is MDHEN and CDR2 SYDVKM. The CDR3 here is CASSSNFAEASF. As DNA, the CDR3 is TGTGCCAGCAGCTCCAATTTCGCTGAAGCTTCCTTT.

With regard to this clonotype: A much more abundant neighbour one base away suggests this may be a read error. The chain is built from TRBV12-5 and TRBJ2-7; 7 bases match TRBD1. Germline loops: CDR1 LGHNT, CDR2 FRNRAP. CDR3 length: 16 amino acids. With 0 bases clipped from V and 3 bases from J, the junction kept 8 bases outside the gene matches. Here the CDR3 reads CASGLVAHRGFYEQYF. The CDR3 DNA reads as TGTGCTAGTGGTTTGGTAGCGCACAGGGGCTTCTACGAGCAGTACTTC.

This clonotype was recorded many times. The chain has TRBV7-3 and TRBJ2-7; either TRBD1 or TRBD2 may fit D (5 bases each). V lost 2 bases and J lost 0, with 35 bases in between. This CDR3 contains 23 residues. Germline values: CDR1 SGHTA, CDR2 FQGTGA. CDR3 protein: CASSLCSASIPVPLWGSSYEQYF. CDR3 nucleotide sequence: TGTGCCAGCAGCTTATGTTCCGCCAGCATACCCGTTCCCCTTTGGGGGAGCTCCTACGAGCAGTACTTC.